This passage covers 29 T cell receptor beta chains from one sample sequenced in a study of blood T cells in healthy people across ages. With a J-beta primer mix and a sample-barcoded 5' primer, a second PCR ran roughly 6 to 12 cycles. TCRdb analysed the 5' RACE reads with MiXCR anew, one entry per CDR3 protein. The data contain about 730,000 distinct CDR3 sequences, roughly 47% of them seen just once; the ten biggest clones take up 20% to 25%. The source material was blood. All receptors come from a woman in her fifties or sixties in good health.

This sequence joins TRBV20-1 and TRBJ2-7; 9 bases match TRBD2. The ends lost 5 bases at V and 0 bases at J; junction bases unmatched: 8. Looked up from germline, CDR1 is DFQATT and CDR2 is SNEGSKA (reference sequence). This CDR3 comprises 15 residues. The CDR3 protein is CSAVPSSGASYEQYF. The CDR3 coding sequence is TGCAGTGCTGTACCCTCTAGCGGGGCCTCCTACGAGCAGTACTTC.

This clonotype has ten or more counts. The V call is TRBV25-1, the J call TRBJ2-7; 9 bases match TRBD1. The junction had 2 bases not matched to a gene; V was cut back by 8 bases and J by 3 bases. The germline CDR1 and CDR2 sequences are MGHDK and SYGVNS. The CDR3 sequence is 12 residues long. In DNA form, the CDR3 reads TGTGCCAGCCGGGACAGGGTCTACGAGCAGTACTTC. Translation: CASRDRVYEQYF.

This clonotype was recorded a few times. The V and J genes are TRBV6-2 or TRBV6-3 and TRBJ2-7; no clear D. Trimming removed 2 bases at V and 5 bases at J, with 16 bases between. The CDR3 sequence is 15 residues long. The germline CDR1 and CDR2 sequences are MNHEY and SVGEGT. DNA for the CDR3: TGTGCCAGCAGTTACAGTCTCGGGCTGTCGGACGAGCAGTACTTC. This codes for CASSYSLGLSDEQYF.

With respect to this clonotype: Given a much more abundant clone one base away, this may be a read error. The chain has TRBV11-2 and TRBJ2-1; D gene ambiguous. Germline V CDR1 and CDR2: SGHAT, FQNNGV. Trimming shortened V by 1 base and J by 0 bases, and 7 bases separated the two germline ends. The CDR3 runs to 15 residues. CDR3 coding DNA: TGTGCCAGCAGCTTAGGACCGGACTCCTACAATGAGCAGTTCTTC. Translated, it gives CASSLGPDSYNEQFF.

As regards this clonotype: At one boundary the junction diverges from the germline segment, which might be a read error. The rearrangement uses TRBV11-2 and TRBJ2-1; 8 bases are a match to TRBD2. The end of the DNA fits TRBJ2-7 better, so the J call may be wrong. This CDR3 contains 16 residues. From germline, CDR1 is SGHAT and CDR2 FQNNGV. The CDR3 here is CASSELSGGTYNEQYF. DNA for the CDR3: TGCGCCAGCAGCGAACTCAGCGGGGGCACTTACAATGAGCAGTACTTC.

The rearrangement joins TRBV6-5 to TRBJ1-1, with D perhaps matching TRBD1 (6 bases). Trimming left V 0 bases short and J 7 bases short, with 12 bases between. The CDR3 is 14 amino acids. CDR1 is MNHEY, CDR2 SVGAGI, per germline. DNA of the CDR3: TGTGCCAGCAGTTACTCGCACAGGGAGAATGAAGCTTTCTTT. Encoded protein: CASSYSHRENEAFF.

The chain uses TRBV5-1 and TRBJ1-4; 9 bases fit TRBD1. The CDR3 sequence is 15 residues long. Trimming at V came to 0 bases and at J to 5 bases, leaving 2 bases not matched to a gene. Per the germline V gene, CDR1 is SGHRS and CDR2 is YFSETQ. The CDR3 region is CASSLGQGENEKLFF. The CDR3 nucleotides read TGCGCCAGCAGCTTGGGACAGGGGGAGAATGAAAAACTGTTTTTT.

The chain joins TRBV28 to TRBJ2-1; 10 bases match TRBD2. The germline CDR1 and CDR2 sequences are MDHEN and SYDVKM. Trimming took 3 bases from V and 9 from J; bases not matched to a gene: 11. The CDR3 sequence is 16 residues long. This CDR3 is CASSFRRPSGSGEQFF. Written as DNA, the CDR3 is TGTGCCAGCAGTTTTAGGCGTCCTAGCGGGAGTGGTGAGCAGTTCTTC.

The chain uses TRBV7-3 and TRBJ1-2; TRBD1 might be the D (6 bases). Germline-derived CDR1 and CDR2 are SGHTA and FQGTGA. This CDR3 is built from 13 residues. V gave up 6 bases and J gave up 6 bases, with 14 bases separating them. CDR3 DNA sequence: TGTGCCAGCAGTACCGGGACACTGGATGGCTACACCTTC. This translates into CASSTGTLDGYTF.

The gene calls are TRBV25-1 and TRBJ2-7; 13 nucleotides agree with TRBD2. The V and J ends lost 8 bases and 1 base, in that order; junction bases with no gene match: 2. Germline V gene lookup returns CDR1 MGHDK and CDR2 SYGVNS. The CDR3 spans 14 residues. In nucleotides, the CDR3 is TGTGCCAGCGGGGGACTAGCGGGGTCCTACGAGCAGTACTTC. Its translation: CASGGLAGSYEQYF.

The table lists this clonotype with a few counts. V usage is TRBV20-1 and J usage is TRBJ2-1; no definite D call. The ends were cut back, 6 bases at V and 4 bases at J, with 19 bases in the middle. From germline, CDR1 is DFQATT and CDR2 SNEGSKA (reference sequence). This CDR3 region has 15 residues. The CDR3 sequence is CSAAAATFPYNEQFF. The CDR3 region has the DNA TGCAGTGCCGCCGCGGCCACCTTCCCGTACAATGAGCAGTTCTTC.

There are a few counts of this clonotype. The rearrangement links TRBV18 to TRBJ1-1; D uncertain. The ends were cut back, 1 base at V and 4 bases at J, with 19 bases in the middle. Germline V lookup: CDR1 KGHSH, CDR2 LQKENI. The CDR3 has 17 amino acids. CDR3 nucleotide sequence: TGTGCCAGCTCACCACAATCGCGGCCCGCGTCGGGCACTGAAGCTTTCTTT. It specifies CASSPQSRPASGTEAFF. Full variable domain (outside the CDR3, taken from reference TRBV18 and TRBJ1-1): NAGVMQNPRHLVRRRGQEARLRCSPMKGHSHVYWYRQLPEEGLKFMVYLQKENIIDESGMPKERFSAEFPKEGPSILRIQQVVRGDSAAYFCASSPQSRPASGTEAFFGQGTRLTVV.

This sequence joins TRBV30 and TRBJ2-3; TRBD1 or TRBD2 may be the D gene (5 bases each). Trimming removed 1 base from V and 0 bases from J, with 14 bases in between. CDR1 and CDR2 (germline): GTSNPN, SVGIG (reference sequence). This CDR3 has 16 amino acids. This chain's CDR3 is CAWSDGDGKSTDTQYF. Written as DNA, the CDR3 is TGTGCCTGGAGTGACGGGGACGGCAAAAGCACAGATACGCAGTATTTT.

This clonotype showed up just once. This chain connects TRBV12-3 or TRBV12-4 to TRBJ2-7, with D possibly being TRBD1 or TRBD2 (5 bases each). V lost 6 bases and J lost 0, with 12 bases in between. This CDR3 region has 14 residues. Here the CDR3 DNA reads TGTGCCAGCAGGGGAGCCGACAGCTCCTACGAGCAGTACTTC. It specifies CASRGADSSYEQYF.

This chain uses TRBV13 with TRBJ1-1, with no clear D. Germline CDR1 and CDR2: PRHDT and FYEKMQ (reference sequence). This CDR3 is built from 14 residues. V lost 6 bases and J 5 bases, leaving 16 bases between the germline ends. Here the CDR3 DNA reads TGTGCCAGCAGTGATACGGGGATGAGGACTGAAGCTTTCTTT. This sequence encodes CASSDTGMRTEAFF.

This clonotype was seen a few times. The J gene is TRBJ1-6, the V gene TRBV5-6; D call uncertain. The germline gives CDR1 SGHDT, CDR2 YYEEEE. The CDR3 length is 15 residues. V shed 2 bases and J shed 5 bases, with 11 bases lying between them. The CDR3 DNA follows: TGTGCCAGCAGCTTCGCAGGCAGAGATAATTCACCCCTCCACTTT. This translates into CASSFAGRDNSPLHF.

Worth noting for this clonotype: One end of the junction varies from germline; a read error may be responsible. The V and J genes are TRBV9 and TRBJ2-7, with no clear D. The CDR3 consists of 14 residues. CDR1 is SGDLS and CDR2 is YYNGEE in the germline V gene. CDR3 region: CASSAGPTSHEQYF. The CDR3 DNA sequence: TGTGCCAGCAGCGCAGGACCGACCTCCCACGAGCAGTACTTC.

The chain combines TRBV4-3 with TRBJ1-1; maybe TRBD1 (5 bases). In germline, CDR1 is LGHNA, CDR2 YSLEER. Trimming shortened V by 0 bases and J by 10 bases, and 9 bases separated the two germline ends. The CDR3 sequence is 12 residues long. In nucleotides, the CDR3 is TGCGCCAGCAGCCAAGAGCAAGGGACAGCTTTCTTT. It codes for CASSQEQGTAFF.

J is TRBJ2-3 and V is TRBV14; no clear D gene. The CDR3 is 14 residues long. V gave up 1 base and J gave up 2 bases, with 7 bases separating them. From germline, CDR1 is SGHDN and CDR2 FVKESK. CDR3 amino acids: CASSQVASTDTQYF. The CDR3 DNA sequence: TGTGCCAGCAGCCAAGTGGCCTCCACAGATACGCAGTATTTT.

The chain carries TRBV7-2 and TRBJ1-2; perhaps TRBD1 as D (6 bases). The germline CDR1 and CDR2 sequences are SGHTA and FQGNSA. CDR3 length equals 16 residues. The V gene lost 1 base and the J gene lost 6 bases, with 18 bases spanning the gap. CDR3 bases: TGTGCCAGCAGCTTAGAAGGCGGCCGGGGGGCTGATGGCTACACCTTC. The encoded protein is CASSLEGGRGADGYTF.

The chain is built from TRBV11-2 and TRBJ2-1; the D gene is possibly TRBD1 (6 bases). The germline CDR1 and CDR2 sequences are SGHAT and FQNNGV. Trimming removed 5 bases from V and 4 bases from J, with 18 bases in between. The CDR3 spans 16 residues. CDR3 in DNA: TGTGCCAGCAGCCCCCCAACAGGGCGGAATTACAATGAGCAGTTCTTC. Its translation is CASSPPTGRNYNEQFF.

On this clonotype: The junction departs from germline at one end; a sequencing error may be responsible. The chain links TRBV14 to TRBJ2-1; D is undetermined. CDR1 SGHDN and CDR2 FVKESK come from the germline V gene. This CDR3 spans 16 amino acids. CDR3 sequence: CASSQSGSVTYKEQFF. For the CDR3, the DNA is TGTGCCAGCAGCCAATCGGGCAGCGTAACCTACAAGGAGCAGTTCTTC.

V is TRBV5-8 and J is TRBJ1-5; 8 bases are shared with TRBD1. The CDR3 has 18 residues. Germline CDR1 and CDR2: SGHTS and YDEGEE. J was trimmed by 6 bases and V by 3 bases; bases with no gene match: 17. CDR3: CASSSPGQGNIAGQPQHF. CDR3 coding DNA: TGTGCCAGCAGCTCTCCCGGACAGGGTAATATAGCAGGTCAGCCCCAGCATTTT.

This clonotype has just a few counts. V usage is TRBV4-2 and J usage is TRBJ2-3; D possibly matches TRBD1 or TRBD2 (5 bases each). Between the trimmed V and J ends, which lost 3 bases and 5 bases, there was a span of 15 bases. The CDR3 contains 15 residues. Germline CDR1 LGHNA, CDR2 YNFKEQ. The CDR3 reads CASSHQPRGEDTQYF. As DNA, the CDR3 is TGTGCCAGCAGCCACCAACCTAGGGGAGAAGATACGCAGTATTTT.

This clonotype has just a few counts. V and J are TRBV20-1 and TRBJ2-6, with D unclear. Germline V gives CDR1 DFQATT, CDR2 SNEGSKA (reference sequence). This CDR3 is 14 amino acids long. The V and J ends lost 1 base and 0 bases respectively, with 4 bases between them. The CDR3 DNA is TGCAGTGCTAGAGGGGCCTCTGGGGCCAACGTCCTGACTTTC. Amino acids: CSARGASGANVLTF.

This chain joins TRBV20-1 and TRBJ1-6; 9 bases agree with TRBD1. J was trimmed by 11 bases and V by 6 bases; bases with no gene match: 17. The germline CDR1 and CDR2 sequences are DFQATT and SNEGSKA (reference sequence). The CDR3 is 16 residues long. The CDR3 DNA follows: TGCAGTGCCCTTACCCCACAGGGGGCGGGCGGGACACCCCTCCACTTT. As protein: CSALTPQGAGGTPLHF.

The V gene is TRBV6-5, the J gene TRBJ2-7; 8 positions match TRBD1. After removal of 4 bases from V and 3 bases from J, the junction contained 5 bases not matched to a gene. Looked up from germline, CDR1 is MNHEY and CDR2 is SVGAGI. The CDR3 sequence is 14 residues long. The DNA for the CDR3 is TGTGCCAGCAGTTTTGGACAGGGTAACTACGAGCAGTACTTC. Its protein product is CASSFGQGNYEQYF.

The genes are TRBV20-1 and TRBJ2-5, with 9 nucleotides matching TRBD1. Germline trimming cut 1 base from V and 11 bases from J; bases unmatched to any gene: 17. The germline CDR1 and CDR2 sequences are DFQATT and SNEGSKA (reference sequence). The CDR3 runs to 16 residues. Written as DNA, the CDR3 is TGCAGTGCTAGAGCTCCACCCGGGACAGGGAGGCATGAGCAGTACTTC. Protein sequence: CSARAPPGTGRHEQYF.

This clonotype has just a few counts. The chain recombines TRBV20-1 with TRBJ1-5, with D possibly matching TRBD1 (5 bases). The CDR3 contains 14 residues. Germline CDR1 DFQATT, CDR2 SNEGSKA (reference sequence). The V end lost 6 bases, the J end lost 7 bases, and 19 bases lay between the germline ends. The CDR3 region has the DNA TGCAGTGCACCTCTCGGGGGGTTTGGCCAGCCCCAGCATTTT. Translation gives CSAPLGGFGQPQHF.